A selection of T cell receptor beta chains follows, all from one sample in a study of neurological immune-mediated disorders. TCRdb ran MiXCR on the 5' RACE reads and lists one entry per CDR3 protein. The table has approximately 48,000 distinct CDR3 sequences, 3% seen once. Sequencing was carried out using PBMCs. Receptors were obtained from a woman between 50 and 59 years old with multiple sclerosis. CDR3s include the opening cysteine and the closing phenylalanine or tryptophan. D genes are given only for firm matches. Clone size is given for some rows only: seen once, a few or many times, or a class if the clone is expanded.

clone size	D gene	V gene	J gene	CDR3 protein	CDR3 DNA
many	TRBD1	TRBV7-6	TRBJ2-5	CASSLGGTGGEETQYF	TGTGCCAGCAGCTTAGGAGGGACAGGGGGAGAAGAGACCCAGTACTTC
many	-	TRBV12-3/TRBV12-4	TRBJ1-2	CASTTGTNGYTF	TGTGCCAGCACGACAGGAACAAATGGCTACACCTTC
many	TRBD2	TRBV27	TRBJ2-2	CASSVTGTSGSVRTGELFF	TGTGCCAGCAGCGTGACCGGGACTAGCGGGAGTGTGAGGACCGGGGAGCTGTTTTTT
many	TRBD2	TRBV11-2	TRBJ2-1	CASSTLAGGRYNEQFF	TGTGCCAGCAGCACTTTAGCGGGGGGACGCTACAATGAGCAGTTCTTC
many	-	TRBV29-1	TRBJ2-3	CSVEGGLGTDTQYF	TGCAGCGTTGAGGGTGGGCTAGGAACAGATACGCAGTATTTT
many	-	TRBV6-4	TRBJ1-1	CASRETNMNTEAFF	TGTGCCAGCAGGGAAACCAACATGAACACTGAAGCTTTCTTT
many	-	TRBV5-1	TRBJ2-3	CASSFGATDTQYF	TGCGCCAGCAGCTTTGGGGCCACAGATACGCAGTATTTT
many	-	TRBV5-6	TRBJ1-1	CASSFNVGQGSGTEAFF	TGTGCCAGCAGCTTTAACGTGGGGCAGGGCAGTGGCACTGAAGCTTTCTTT
many	-	TRBV20-1	TRBJ1-1	CSARDGGRDPNTEAFF	TGCAGTGCTAGAGATGGGGGCAGGGACCCGAACACTGAAGCTTTCTTT
many	-	TRBV9	TRBJ1-2	CASSVAGAGGYTF	TGTGCCAGCAGCGTAGCGGGGGCTGGGGGCTACACCTTC
many	TRBD2	TRBV20-1	TRBJ2-1	CSLKTSGSLSYNEQFF	TGCAGTTTAAAGACTAGCGGGAGTTTGTCCTACAATGAGCAGTTCTTC
many	-	TRBV10-3	TRBJ2-3	CAISKLSTDTQYF	TGTGCCATCAGTAAACTAAGCACAGATACGCAGTATTTT
-	-	TRBV20-1	TRBJ2-2	CSADREVTGELFF	TGCAGTGCAGACAGGGAGGTCACCGGGGAGCTGTTTTTT
many	-	TRBV5-1	TRBJ2-2	CASSVDTGELFF	TGCGCCAGCAGCGTAGACACCGGGGAGCTGTTTTTT
-	-	TRBV15	TRBJ1-5	CATSSEVLDSNQPQHF	TGTGCCACCAGCAGCGAGGTTCTCGATAGCAATCAGCCCCAGCATTTT
many	-	TRBV12-3/TRBV12-4	TRBJ2-6	CASSRPFSGANVLTF	TGTGCCAGCAGTCGGCCGTTCTCTGGGGCCAACGTCCTGACTTTC
many	-	TRBV5-1	TRBJ2-5	CASSEQETQYF	TGCGCCAGCAGTGAGCAAGAGACCCAGTACTTC
many	TRBD1	TRBV7-2	TRBJ2-1	CASSLHGTGSYNEQFF	TGTGCCAGCAGCCTACACGGGACAGGGTCCTACAATGAGCAGTTCTTC
many	-	TRBV10-3	TRBJ1-1	CATREGGTEAFF	TGTGCCACCAGGGAAGGGGGCACTGAAGCTTTCTTT
many	TRBD2	TRBV2	TRBJ2-7	CASEPGLRTSYEQYF	TGTGCCAGCGAACCGGGACTACGAACCTCCTACGAGCAGTACTTC
many	-	TRBV14	TRBJ2-7	CASSQKGWAGNYEQYF	TGTGCCAGCAGCCAAAAAGGCTGGGCGGGAAACTACGAGCAGTACTTC
many	-	TRBV5-1	TRBJ2-3	CASSLEPRITDTQYF	TGCGCCAGCAGCTTGGAGCCAAGAATCACAGATACGCAGTATTTT
many	-	TRBV5-5	TRBJ2-2	CASSYGRGRTGELFF	TGTGCCAGCAGCTACGGACGGGGCCGCACCGGGGAGCTGTTTTTT
many	-	TRBV20-1	TRBJ2-5	CSARDIGSQETQYF	TGCAGTGCTAGAGACATCGGGAGTCAAGAGACCCAGTACTTC
many	TRBD1	TRBV5-1	TRBJ2-1	CASSSRQGDYNEQFF	TGCGCCAGCAGCTCCAGACAGGGGGATTACAATGAGCAGTTCTTC
many	TRBD2	TRBV3-1	TRBJ2-3	CASSQDLAGGSDTQYF	TGTGCCAGCAGCCAAGATTTGGCGGGAGGATCAGATACGCAGTATTTT
many	-	TRBV20-1	TRBJ2-3	CSASGQGEADTQYF	TGCAGTGCTAGTGGGCAGGGAGAGGCAGATACGCAGTATTTT